This T cell receptor (beta chain) comes out of a study of blood T cell repertoires in COVID-19. Looking at the study overall: From the United States, Italy and Spain came samples of acute and convalescent COVID-19. T cells, B-cell-depleted T cells, or PBMCs supplied cDNA or gDNA.

With 5 bases clipped from V and 9 bases from J, the junction kept 22 bases outside the gene matches. The CDR3 totals 19 residues. Germline assignment: CDR1 MNHEY and CDR2 SVGEGT. Original data processing: How many nucleated cells were present was estimated from reference gene primer amplification. Sequenced by immunoSEQ multiplex PCR; TCRdb stores in-frame clones only, minus some. V, J and clone size were drawn from that table, and D and trimming were deduced from the DNA. The sample records 65,000 to 90,000 clones, just over 85% being singletons. The sample was peripheral blood. This receptor was taken from a human donor in a cohort sampled during active COVID-19. The chain employs TRBV6-2 or TRBV6-3 and TRBJ2-1; 10 bases agree with TRBD1. The CDR3 region is CASSPEGQGLLAGPSEQFF. For the CDR3, the DNA is TGTGCCAGCAGTCCCGAGGGACAGGGGCTCTTGGCGGGTCCTAGTGAGCAGTTCTTC.